This T cell receptor (beta chain) was recorded in a study of T-cell reconstitution after alpha-beta-depleted transplantation in children. General study findings and limits: Reports say that about two months after transplant, the alpha-beta T cells came out of several hundred graft clones that had expanded. Surviving recipient T cells and thymic progenitors produced the high day-60 TCRbeta diversity seen in some patients. Newly produced T cells mostly provided counts and TCRbeta diversity after one year, as hyperexpanded clones declined.

Unique molecular identifiers were incorporated during preparation of the TCRbeta library. TCRdb redid the calling of the PCR reads with MiXCR, one entry per CDR3 protein. In the table there are more than 400,000 distinct CDR3 sequences, around two fifths of which are singletons. The CDR3 runs to 14 residues. Germline CDR1 DFQATT, CDR2 SNEGSKA (reference sequence). V shed 5 bases, J shed 2 bases, and the junction held 3 bases outside the gene matches. With regard to this clonotype: The antigen is unknown.

The chain has TRBV20-1 and TRBJ2-6; 7 nucleotides agree with TRBD2. The specimen comprised PBMCs, sampled before TCRalphabeta/CD19-depleted stem cell transplant. This TCR was recovered from a girl aged 2-10 years with aplastic anemia, due to receive a stem cell transplant. The CDR3 DNA follows: TGCAGTGCTCCTCGGGAGGCTGGGGCCAACGTCCTGACTTTC. As protein: CSAPREAGANVLTF.